The rows below give T cell receptor beta chains drawn from one sample of a study of tumor-infiltrating lymphocytes in primary liver carcinoma. TCRdb reanalysed the multiplex PCR reads using MiXCR and keeps one entry per CDR3 protein. The repertoire holds 90,000 to 150,000 distinct CDR3 sequences, with roughly 70% as singletons. Sequencing was done on a sample of tumor-adjacent normal liver tissue. Receptors originate from a woman aged 55-75 years with primary liver carcinoma and hepatitis B virus infection. The conserved cysteine and the conserved F or W are not part of the CDR3 here. D genes are given only for firm matches. Not all rows give a size; the values are once, few, many and, for expanded clones, a class.

TRBJ2-4	TRBV4-1	.	10	.	TSSQGGGRKY
TRBJ1-1	TRBV11-2	.	12	.	ASSWEWMSTEAF
TRBJ1-1	TRBV12-3/TRBV12-4	.	11	.	ARVVGAGTEAF
TRBJ2-3	TRBV12-3/TRBV12-4	.	13	.	VSSIRQDDTDTQY
TRBJ2-1	TRBV5-6	TRBD1	13	.	ASSFGDRAYNEQL
TRBJ2-7	TRBV5-1	.	14	.	ASSPGFSGSSYKQY
TRBJ1-1	TRBV7-8	.	13	.	TSSLDRGPWTEAF
TRBJ2-1	TRBV28	.	13	.	ASSTNRDWGNEQF
TRBJ1-1	TRBV28	.	13	many	ASSLVVWRRTEAF
TRBJ2-2	TRBV11-3	TRBD2	11	few	ATSAGDTRELF
TRBJ2-7	TRBV29-1	TRBD2	14	.	SVTGTSVSTRYEQY
TRBJ2-3	TRBV7-8	TRBD2	16	once	ASSPLAGGSYGRNTQY
TRBJ2-5	TRBV7-9	TRBD2	14	.	VSSHRLAGAQETQY
TRBJ1-2	TRBV6-1	.	15	.	AISVTGQGGGVAGYT
TRBJ2-1	TRBV5-6	TRBD2	14	few	ASSLVGLAEVNEQS
TRBJ2-7	TRBV28	.	15	.	ASSLGLPGQCRLRWY
TRBJ1-1	TRBV29-1	.	11	many	SVALRQNTEAF
TRBJ2-7	TRBV11-2	.	16	.	GSSLDWISLAGPYEQY
TRBJ2-1	TRBV6-2/TRBV6-3	.	11	many	ASSSGSYNEQF
TRBJ2-7	TRBV29-1	.	11	.	AVKKTSSYEQY
TRBJ2-7	TRBV29-1	TRBD2	12	.	SVEGGRECYEQY
TRBJ2-7	TRBV2	TRBD1	13	.	ASSEMGQGPLEHY
TRBJ2-1	TRBV5-1	.	13	.	ASSFSESSYNEQF
TRBJ2-3	TRBV28	.	13	.	ASGSPGKSTDTQY
TRBJ2-3	TRBV29-1	.	11	many	SVEAGGADTQY